The T cell receptor (beta chain) described here comes from a study of blood T cell repertoires in COVID-19. Background on the study: Collection of acute and convalescent COVID-19 samples took place in the United States, Italy and Spain.

Everyone who took part was roughly 18 to 89 years old, and they came from 24 US areas. Libraries were prepared by immunoSEQ multiplex PCR; TCRdb keeps only in-frame clonotypes and omits some of them. The repertoire holds hundreds of thousands of clones, with roughly 87% as singletons. The CDR3 has 14 residues. From germline, CDR1 is SGHRS and CDR2 YFSETQ. V shed 2 bases and J shed 6 bases, with 12 bases lying between them. This clonotype originated in a woman aged 30 to 39 who had recovered from COVID-19. This chain links TRBV5-1 with TRBJ2-1, with TRBD1 as a possible D gene (6 bases). The sample was PBMCs or T cells enriched from blood (not recorded which). CDR3 sequence reads: CASSLQGRGNEQFF. The CDR3 DNA reads as TGCGCCAGCAGCTTACAGGGTCGGGGCAATGAGCAGTTCTTC. Looking up the rest from reference TRBV5-1 and TRBJ2-1 gives the full variable domain: KAGVTQTPRYLIKTRGQQVTLSCSPISGHRSVSWYQQTPGQGLQFLFEYFSETQRNKGNFPGRFSGRQFSNSRSEMNVSTLELGDSALYLCASSLQGRGNEQFFGPGTRLTVL.